Listed here are 30 T cell receptor beta chains from one sample, sequenced in a study of blood T cell repertoires in COVID-19. Assay used: immunoSEQ multiplex PCR; TCRdb lists only in-frame clones, some missing. Of over 85,000 clones listed, about 82% are singletons. Material: peripheral blood. These receptors all come from a man in his forties or fifties with acute or convalescent COVID-19.

The chain uses TRBV6-5 and TRBJ2-7; 9 bases fit TRBD1. This CDR3 is 14 amino acids long. Germline assignment: CDR1 MNHEY and CDR2 SVGAGI. The V segment lost 8 bases and the J segment 0 bases; nucleotides outside the gene matches: 5. For the CDR3, the DNA is TGTGCCAGCGGGGGGACAGGGCTCTCCTACGAGCAGTACTTC. Its protein is CASGGTGLSYEQYF.

This chain joins TRBV7-2 and TRBJ2-1; D ambiguous. The germline V gene has CDR1 SGHTA and CDR2 FQGNSA. This CDR3 spans 14 amino acids. The V and J ends lost 5 bases and 8 bases respectively, with 16 bases between them. As DNA, the CDR3 is TGTGCCAGCAGCCTTCTCTCCGCTACGGATGAGCAGTTCTTC. It translates to CASSLLSATDEQFF.

This clone was recorded once. This chain links TRBV20-1 with TRBJ1-1; the D gene is possibly TRBD1 (6 bases). Trimming left V 5 bases short and J 5 bases short, with 9 bases between. The CDR3 consists of 11 residues. Germline CDR1 is DFQATT and CDR2 is SNEGSKA (reference sequence). CDR3 DNA: TGCAGTGCTTCCGGACAGACTGAAGCTTTCTTT. The encoded protein is CSASGQTEAFF.

This clone was observed a handful of times. The rearrangement joins TRBV7-9 to TRBJ1-5; TRBD1 is a possible D gene (5 bases). V was shortened by 7 bases and J by 4 bases, with 14 bases between the two germline ends. The CDR3 contains 14 residues. Germline values: CDR1 SEHNR, CDR2 FQNEAQ (reference sequence). CDR3 sequence reads: CASTTGGVNQPQHF. The CDR3 DNA reads TGTGCCAGCACCACCGGGGGGGTGAATCAGCCCCAGCATTTT.

CDR3 protein: CASSGDRGPATNEKLFF. Here the CDR3 DNA reads TGTGCCAGCAGCGGGGACAGGGGGCCTGCAACTAATGAAAAACTGTTTTTT. The chain employs TRBV9 and TRBJ1-4, with 12 bases that match TRBD1. Germline loops: CDR1 SGDLS, CDR2 YYNGEE. The ends lost 3 bases at V and 0 bases at J; junction bases unmatched: 3. There are 17 residues in the CDR3. Full variable domain (rest looked up from reference TRBV9 and TRBJ1-4): DSGVTQTPKHLITATGQRVTLRCSPRSGDLSVYWYQQSLDQGLQFLIQYYNGEERAKGNILERFSAQQFPDLHSELNLSSLELGDSALYFCASSGDRGPATNEKLFFGSGTQLSVL.

The rearrangement uses TRBV3-1 (or the pseudogene TRBV3-2) and TRBJ2-1; D possibly corresponds to TRBD2 (7 bases). CDR1 is LGHDT and CDR2 is YNNKEL in the germline V gene (reference sequence). Trimming cost V 4 bases and J 6 bases, with 13 bases left between them. This CDR3 has 14 amino acids. The CDR3 here is CASSPMGGRNEQFF. In nucleotides, the CDR3 is TGTGCCAGCAGCCCGATGGGGGGGCGCAATGAGCAGTTCTTC.

The chain employs TRBV5-4 and TRBJ2-3, with D unresolved. The CDR3 covers 13 residues. The V gene lost 0 bases and the J gene lost 4 bases, with 6 bases spanning the gap. Germline CDR1 is SGHNT and CDR2 is YYREEE (reference sequence). The CDR3 is CASSLDGSDTQYF. Written as DNA, the CDR3 is TGTGCCAGCAGCTTGGACGGGTCAGATACGCAGTATTTT.

This clone occurred once. The chain links TRBV10-1 to TRBJ2-1, with 12 bases that match TRBD2. J lost 6 bases, V lost 2 bases, and 8 bases had no gene match. CDR1 and CDR2 from the germline V gene are WNHNN and SYGVQD (reference sequence). CDR3 length: 17 residues. The CDR3 is CASSEARLAGALNEQFF. The CDR3, as DNA: TGCGCCAGCAGTGAGGCCCGACTAGCGGGGGCCCTCAATGAGCAGTTCTTC.

V is TRBV6-5 and J is TRBJ1-5; TRBD1 is a possible D gene (5 bases). The CDR3 has 15 amino acids. V was shortened by 2 bases and J by 5 bases, with 13 bases between the two germline ends. Germline CDR1 reads MNHEY; CDR2 reads SVGAGI. The CDR3 DNA reads as TGTGCCAGCAGTTACACAAGGGGTTTCGATCAGCCCCAGCATTTT. It specifies CASSYTRGFDQPQHF.

The rearrangement joins TRBV5-8 to TRBJ2-5; 11 bases align to TRBD2. Per germline, CDR1 SGHTS and CDR2 YDEGEE. J gave up 5 bases and V 0 bases, and 6 bases lay outside the gene matches. The CDR3 consists of 16 residues. CDR3 sequence reads: CASSLVLAGATETQYF. CDR3 in DNA: TGTGCCAGCAGCTTGGTACTAGCGGGGGCGACGGAGACCCAGTACTTC.

V usage is TRBV27 and J usage is TRBJ2-5; a weak D match, TRBD1 (6 bases). V dropped 3 bases and J dropped 2 bases, with 13 bases sitting between them. The CDR3 has 15 residues. Germline CDR1 is MNHEY and CDR2 is SMNVEV (reference sequence). The DNA for the CDR3 is TGTGCCAGCAGTTTGGGTGGGGGCAGACAAGAGACCCAGTACTTC. As protein: CASSLGGGRQETQYF.

This sequence joins TRBV6-2 or TRBV6-3 and TRBJ2-2; 7 bases agree with TRBD1. Germline lookup yields CDR1 MNHEY and CDR2 SVGEGT. This CDR3 has 16 amino acids. V dropped 2 bases and J dropped 3; count of bases not matched to a gene: 6. CDR3 amino acids: CASSYQVDRYTGELFF. CDR3 in DNA: TGTGCCAGCAGTTACCAAGTGGACAGGTACACCGGGGAGCTGTTTTTT.

At least ten counts were recorded for this clone. The genes are TRBV30 and TRBJ1-5, with a weak D call TRBD1 (5 bases). Germline values: CDR1 GTSNPN, CDR2 SVGIG (reference sequence). This CDR3 has 15 residues. V was cut by 2 bases and J by 0 bases, with 11 bases left in between. CDR3 residues: CAWSRGADSNQPQHF. Here the CDR3 DNA reads TGTGCCTGGAGTCGTGGGGCAGATAGCAATCAGCCCCAGCATTTT.

This clone was recorded once. The chain recombines TRBV20-1 with TRBJ2-1; D gene uncertain. Germline V gives CDR1 DFQATT, CDR2 SNEGSKA (reference sequence). The CDR3 loop spans 11 amino acids. V lost 5 bases and J lost 10, with 12 bases in between. The CDR3 sequence is CSAGQMMEQFF. The CDR3 DNA reads as TGCAGTGCTGGCCAGATGATGGAGCAGTTCTTC.

The CDR3 sequence is CASSLAGVSSYEQYF. In DNA form, the CDR3 reads TGTGCCAGCAGTTTAGCAGGGGTAAGCTCCTACGAGCAGTACTTC. The gene calls are TRBV27 and TRBJ2-7; D perhaps matches TRBD1 (6 bases). Germline loops: CDR1 MNHEY, CDR2 SMNVEV (reference sequence). This CDR3 spans 15 amino acids. V was clipped by 2 bases and J by 0 bases, with 11 bases between them.

The CDR3 is CAWSWASANTEAFF. Here the CDR3 DNA reads TGTGCCTGGAGTTGGGCCTCAGCGAACACTGAAGCTTTCTTT. V gene TRBV30 combines with J gene TRBJ1-1; no clear D. The CDR3 spans 14 residues. Germline V gene lookup returns CDR1 GTSNPN and CDR2 SVGIG (reference sequence). V was cut by 2 bases and J by 1 base, with 11 bases left in between.

In the case of this clone: A junction boundary mismatches the germline segment, possibly from a read error. This chain uses TRBV6-1 with TRBJ2-5, with D uncertain. The CDR3 is 13 amino acids. Germline-derived CDR1 and CDR2 are MNHNS and SASEGT. CDR3 in amino acids: CASREVGLKTQYF. Written as DNA, the CDR3 is TGTGCCAGCAGAGAAGTCGGTCTTAAGACCCAGTACTTC.

The chain has TRBV28 and TRBJ2-3; D is possibly TRBD2 (5 bases). CDR3 length: 13 amino acids. Germline CDR1 and CDR2: MDHEN and SYDVKM. Trimming took off 4 bases at V and 0 bases at J, with 5 bases between the two ends. CDR3 in amino acids: CASSSGSTDTQYF. Written as DNA, the CDR3 is TGTGCCAGCAGTTCGGGGAGCACAGATACGCAGTATTTT.

This rearrangement joins TRBV5-1 to TRBJ1-5; 9 bases match TRBD1. This CDR3 has 17 residues. Trimming removed 0 bases from V and 3 bases from J; junction bases left unmatched: 7. The germline V gene has CDR1 SGHRS and CDR2 YFSETQ. CDR3 residues: CASSLGPGTGHNQPQHF. DNA of the CDR3: TGCGCCAGCAGCTTGGGACCGGGGACAGGGCACAATCAGCCCCAGCATTTT.

About this clone itself: Other DNA sequences within the sample encode an identical CDR3. The chain carries TRBV28 and TRBJ1-3, with D perhaps matching TRBD1 (6 bases). V was trimmed by 3 bases and J by 2 bases, leaving 8 bases between them. CDR3 length equals 14 residues. The germline V gene encodes CDR1 MDHEN and CDR2 SYDVKM. The CDR3 coding sequence is TGTGCCAGCAGTTTGGACAGAGCTGGAAACACCATATATTTT. Protein sequence: CASSLDRAGNTIYF.

This sequence joins TRBV5-6 and TRBJ1-2; D is ambiguous. V was shortened by 0 bases and J by 3 bases, with 9 bases between the two germline ends. The CDR3 sequence is 14 residues long. Looked up from germline, CDR1 is SGHDT and CDR2 is YYEEEE. CDR3 loop: CASSLGRNYYGYTF. The CDR3 DNA is TGTGCCAGCAGCTTGGGTAGAAACTACTATGGCTACACCTTC.

V usage is TRBV3-1 (or the pseudogene TRBV3-2) and J usage is TRBJ1-5; D is perhaps TRBD1 (5 bases). The germline gives CDR1 LGHDT, CDR2 YNNKEL (reference sequence). This CDR3 is 14 amino acids long. Deletions cut 5 bases from V and 6 bases from J, with 14 bases between. CDR3 coding DNA: TGTGCCAGCAGCTCATCAGGGTTCGCTCAGCCCCAGCATTTT. This translates into CASSSSGFAQPQHF.

The chain's CDR3 is CASSPTGGFIDEQFF. CDR3 nucleotides: TGTGCCAGCTCACCGACAGGGGGCTTTATCGATGAGCAGTTCTTC. The chain joins TRBV18 to TRBJ2-1, with 10 nucleotides matching TRBD1. Per the germline V gene, CDR1 is KGHSH and CDR2 is LQKENI. CDR3 length: 15 residues. After removal of 3 bases from V and 8 bases from J, the junction contained 7 bases not matched to a gene.

J is TRBJ2-3 and V is TRBV3-1 (or the pseudogene TRBV3-2); D is perhaps TRBD1 (6 bases). CDR1 and CDR2 (germline): LGHDT, YNNKEL (reference sequence). The CDR3 has 18 residues. V shed 0 bases and J shed 0 bases, with 16 bases lying between them. The CDR3 is CASSQEATGSSSTDTQYF. DNA of the CDR3: TGTGCCAGCAGCCAAGAGGCAACAGGGTCCTCTAGCACAGATACGCAGTATTTT.

The chain carries TRBV28 and TRBJ1-1; tentative D call: TRBD1 (6 bases). The CDR3 sequence is 13 residues long. V lost 6 bases and J lost 5, with 13 bases in between. CDR1 and CDR2 (germline): MDHEN, SYDVKM. The CDR3 loop reads CASRRTGRTEAFF. The CDR3 region has the DNA TGTGCCAGCAGACGAACAGGGCGTACTGAAGCTTTCTTT. The variable domain in full, completed from reference TRBV28 and TRBJ1-1, reads DVKVTQSSRYLVKRTGEKVFLECVQDMDHENMFWYRQDPGLGLRLIYFSYDVKMKEKGDIPEGYSVSREKKERFSLILESASTNQTSMYLCASRRTGRTEAFFGQGTRLTVV.

V is TRBV5-1 and J is TRBJ1-4, with 7 bases that match TRBD1. The germline V gene has CDR1 SGHRS and CDR2 YFSETQ. The CDR3 spans 14 residues. V lost 4 bases and J lost 4; bases outside the gene matches: 4. CDR3 DNA: TGCGCCAGCAGCGTGCAGGGGGGTAATGAAAAACTGTTTTTT. Translation gives CASSVQGGNEKLFF.

The genes are TRBV18 and TRBJ2-1, with 12 nucleotides matching TRBD2. The germline V gene encodes CDR1 KGHSH and CDR2 LQKENI. The CDR3 runs to 19 residues. Germline trimming cut 3 bases from V and 1 base from J; bases unmatched to any gene: 10. The CDR3 DNA reads TGTGCCAGCTCACCTCAACCTAGCGGGGGGGCGAGTTCCTACAATGAGCAGTTCTTC. Translation gives CASSPQPSGGASSYNEQFF. The entire variable domain, with the rest obtained from reference TRBV18 and TRBJ2-1, is as follows: NAGVMQNPRHLVRRRGQEARLRCSPMKGHSHVYWYRQLPEEGLKFMVYLQKENIIDESGMPKERFSAEFPKEGPSILRIQQVVRGDSAAYFCASSPQPSGGASSYNEQFFGPGTRLTVL.

This clone was observed a handful of times. The rearrangement joins TRBV19 to TRBJ2-1, with TRBD2 matching over 8 bases. The CDR3 has 13 residues. Germline CDR1 and CDR2: LNHDA and SQIVND (reference sequence). V was clipped by 3 bases and J by 10 bases; unmatched bases: 5. CDR3 protein: CASSIREGTEQFF. In DNA form, the CDR3 reads TGTGCCAGTAGTATTCGGGAGGGGACCGAGCAGTTCTTC.

The chain employs TRBV2 and TRBJ2-1; 7 bases are shared with TRBD1. The CDR3 has 13 residues. CDR1 and CDR2 (germline): SNHLY, FYNNEI. V was clipped by 8 bases and J by 8 bases; unmatched bases: 9. CDR3 loop: CASGTDVEDEQFF. CDR3 in DNA: TGTGCCAGCGGGACAGATGTTGAAGATGAGCAGTTCTTC.

This sequence joins TRBV5-1 and TRBJ1-3; no firm D call. Germline V gives CDR1 SGHRS, CDR2 YFSETQ. The germline V and J ends were trimmed by 0 bases and 0 bases, with 10 bases remaining between them. This CDR3 region has 16 residues. Written as DNA, the CDR3 is TGCGCCAGCAGCTTGGCCACAACCGACTCTGGAAACACCATATATTTT. Translation: CASSLATTDSGNTIYF.